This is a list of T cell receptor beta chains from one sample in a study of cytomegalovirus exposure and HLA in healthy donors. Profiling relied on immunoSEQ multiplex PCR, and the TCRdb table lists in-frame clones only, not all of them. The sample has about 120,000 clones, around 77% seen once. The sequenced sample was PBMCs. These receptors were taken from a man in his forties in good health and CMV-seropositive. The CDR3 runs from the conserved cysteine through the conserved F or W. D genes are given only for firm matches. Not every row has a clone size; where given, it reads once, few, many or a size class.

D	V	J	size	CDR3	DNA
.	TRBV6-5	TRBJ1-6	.	CASNAGDSYNSPLHF	TGTGCCAGCAATGCGGGTGACTCCTATAATTCACCCCTCCACTTT
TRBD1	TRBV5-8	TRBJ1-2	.	CASSLEGGAYYGYTF	TGTGCCAGCAGCTTGGAAGGGGGCGCGTACTATGGCTACACCTTC
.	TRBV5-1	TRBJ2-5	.	CASSSVSHQETQYF	TGCGCCAGCAGCTCGGTTTCGCACCAAGAGACCCAGTACTTC
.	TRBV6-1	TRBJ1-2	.	CASSDPYYGYTF	TGTGCCAGCAGTGACCCATACTATGGCTACACCTTC
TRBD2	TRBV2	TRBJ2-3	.	CASRRLAGTTDTQYF	TGTGCCAGCAGACGGCTAGCGGGGACCACAGATACGCAGTATTTT
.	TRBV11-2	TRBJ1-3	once	CASSLEQGRNTIYF	TGTGCCAGCAGCTTAGAACAGGGCAGAAACACCATATATTTT
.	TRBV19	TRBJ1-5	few	CASSIAGGSNQPQHF	TGTGCCAGTAGTATAGCGGGGGGCAGCAATCAGCCCCAGCATTTT
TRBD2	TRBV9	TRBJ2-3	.	CASAGGGALDTQYF	TGTGCCAGCGCGGGAGGGGGGGCATTAGATACGCAGTATTTT
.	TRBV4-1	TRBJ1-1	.	CASSPRISQGNTEAFF	TGCGCCAGCAGCCCGCGAATCAGCCAGGGAAACACTGAAGCTTTCTTT
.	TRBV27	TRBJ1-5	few	CASSLAPKRNQPQHF	TGTGCCAGCAGTTTAGCACCCAAGAGGAATCAGCCCCAGCATTTT
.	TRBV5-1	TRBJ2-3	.	CASSFGHLDTQYF	TGCGCCAGCAGCTTCGGACACCTGGATACGCAGTATTTT
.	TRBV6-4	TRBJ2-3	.	CASSDAAGDTQYF	TGTGCCAGCAGTGACGCGGCGGGTGATACGCAGTATTTT
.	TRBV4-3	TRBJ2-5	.	CASSQEYMTQETQYF	TGCGCCAGCAGCCAAGAATATATGACTCAAGAGACCCAGTACTTC
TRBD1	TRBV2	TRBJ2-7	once	CASSTGQGVSIEQYF	TGTGCCAGCAGTACCGGACAGGGGGTGTCTATTGAGCAGTACTTC
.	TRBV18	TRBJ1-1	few	CASSRNQGKNTEAFF	TGTGCCAGCTCAAGAAACCAGGGGAAAAACACTGAAGCTTTCTTT
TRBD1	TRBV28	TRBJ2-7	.	CASTDRVAEQYF	TGTGCCAGCACCGACAGGGTGGCCGAGCAGTACTTC
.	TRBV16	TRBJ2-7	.	CASSQSLQRSYEQYF	TGTGCCAGCAGCCAATCTCTACAGCGGTCCTACGAGCAGTACTTC
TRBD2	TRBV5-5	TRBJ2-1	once	CASSHTPGTRANNEQFF	TGTGCCAGCAGCCACACACCCGGGACTAGAGCAAACAATGAGCAGTTCTTC
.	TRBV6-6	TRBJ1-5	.	CASSYSTGDSNQPQHF	TGTGCCAGCAGTTACTCGACTGGAGATAGCAATCAGCCCCAGCATTTT
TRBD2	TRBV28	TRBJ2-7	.	CASSSLAGSSYEQYF	TGTGCCAGCAGCTCCCTAGCGGGGAGCTCCTACGAGCAGTACTTC
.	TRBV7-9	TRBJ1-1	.	CSSSLAGDLTEAFF	TGTTCCAGCAGCTTAGCAGGGGACTTGACTGAAGCTTTCTTT
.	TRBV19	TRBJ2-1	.	CASRVGGNEQFF	TGTGCCAGTAGAGTAGGGGGCAATGAGCAGTTCTTC
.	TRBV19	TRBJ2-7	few	CASSIDRQALYEQYF	TGTGCCAGTAGTATAGATCGGCAGGCCCTCTACGAGCAGTACTTC
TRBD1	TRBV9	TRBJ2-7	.	CASSGETGGEQYF	TGTGCCAGCAGCGGAGAGACAGGGGGCGAGCAGTACTTC
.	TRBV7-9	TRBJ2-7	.	CSSSSGRMGSYEQYF	TGTTCCAGCAGCTCAGGGAGGATGGGCTCCTACGAGCAGTACTTC
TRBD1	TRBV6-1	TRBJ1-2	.	CASSAVQGAGYTF	TGTGCCAGCAGCGCAGTACAGGGGGCCGGCTACACCTTC
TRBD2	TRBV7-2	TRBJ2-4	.	CASSLVYGGALAKNIQYF	TGTGCCAGCAGCTTAGTTTACGGGGGGGCCTTAGCCAAAAACATTCAGTACTTC
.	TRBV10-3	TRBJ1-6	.	CAISESKVSRPDSPLHF	TGTGCCATCAGTGAGTCGAAGGTGAGCAGGCCAGATTCACCCCTCCACTTT
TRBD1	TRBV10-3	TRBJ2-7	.	CAISGPGQNLEQYF	TGTGCCATCAGTGGACCGGGACAGAACCTCGAGCAGTACTTC
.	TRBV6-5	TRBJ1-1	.	CASSPPRVRSTEAFF	TGTGCCAGCAGCCCCCCCAGGGTGAGGAGCACTGAAGCTTTCTTT
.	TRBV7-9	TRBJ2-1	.	CASSLATGYEQFF	TGTGCCAGCAGCTTAGCGACAGGATATGAGCAGTTCTTC
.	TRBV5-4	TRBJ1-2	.	CASSLEGGAGAGYGYTF	TGTGCCAGCAGCTTGGAGGGGGGGGCAGGGGCCGGCTATGGCTACACCTTC
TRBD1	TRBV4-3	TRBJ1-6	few	CASSQVIVGGGANRGSPLHF	TGCGCCAGCAGCCAAGTGATCGTCGGGGGTGGAGCGAACAGGGGTTCACCCCTCCACTTT
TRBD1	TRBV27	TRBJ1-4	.	CASSVLQTGTYSKLFF	TGTGCCAGCAGTGTACTCCAGACAGGGACCTATTCAAAACTGTTTTTT
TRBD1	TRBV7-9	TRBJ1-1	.	CASSRRQGAGGTEAFF	TGTGCCAGCAGCCGGAGACAGGGGGCAGGCGGCACTGAAGCTTTCTTT
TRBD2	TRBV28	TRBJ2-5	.	CASSLAGIQETQYF	TGTGCCAGCAGTCTAGCGGGGATACAAGAGACCCAGTACTTC
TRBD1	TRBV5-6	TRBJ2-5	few	CASSRKRHRGSETQYF	TGTGCCAGCAGCCGAAAGCGACACAGGGGATCAGAGACCCAGTACTTC
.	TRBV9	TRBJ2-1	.	CASSVAQYNEQFF	TGTGCCAGCAGCGTAGCCCAATACAATGAGCAGTTCTTC
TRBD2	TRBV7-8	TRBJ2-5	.	CASSLSAGVGETQYF	TGTGCCAGCAGCTTATCCGCGGGGGTGGGGGAGACCCAGTACTTC
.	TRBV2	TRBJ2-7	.	CASRDAGGYEQYF	TGTGCCAGCAGGGACGCCGGGGGCTACGAGCAGTACTTC
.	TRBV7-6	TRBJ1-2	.	CASSLGNRGASYGYTF	TGTGCCAGCAGCTTAGGTAACCGGGGAGCGTCCTATGGCTACACCTTC
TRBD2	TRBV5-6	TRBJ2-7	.	CASGGRWGGYEQYF	TGTGCCAGCGGTGGGCGGTGGGGGGGGTACGAGCAGTACTTC
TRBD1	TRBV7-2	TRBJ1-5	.	CASSSTGGQGGNQPQHF	TGTGCCAGCAGCTCGACGGGGGGACAGGGCGGCAATCAGCCCCAGCATTTT
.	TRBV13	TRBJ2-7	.	CASSIWHRYDSQYF	TGTGCCAGCAGCATCTGGCATCGCTACGACTCGCAGTACTTC
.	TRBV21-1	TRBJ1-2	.	CASSKEDSEIYGYTF	TGTGCCAGCAGCAAAGAGGACAGCGAGATCTATGGCTACACCTTC
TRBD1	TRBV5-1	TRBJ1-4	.	CASSWGQGAAEKLFF	TGCGCCAGCAGCTGGGGACAGGGGGCGGCTGAAAAACTGTTTTTT
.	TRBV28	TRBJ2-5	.	CASSLLGGRETQYF	TGTGCCAGCAGCCTATTAGGGGGACGGGAGACCCAGTACTTC
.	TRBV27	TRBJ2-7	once	CASSPGLTSYEQYF	TGTGCCAGCAGTCCGGGACTGACCTCCTACGAGCAGTACTTC
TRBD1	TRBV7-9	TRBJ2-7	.	CASSSTGQGDEQYF	TGTGCCAGCAGCTCCACGGGACAGGGAGACGAGCAGTACTTC
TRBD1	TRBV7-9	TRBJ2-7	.	CSSSYPTGEVTYEQYF	TGTTCCAGCAGCTATCCAACAGGGGAAGTTACCTACGAGCAGTACTTC
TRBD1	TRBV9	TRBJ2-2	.	CASSGTGLGTGELFF	TGTGCCAGCAGCGGGACAGGGTTGGGCACCGGGGAGCTGTTTTTT
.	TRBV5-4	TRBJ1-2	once	CASSLGARGEGYTF	TGTGCCAGCAGCCTAGGTGCTAGGGGTGAGGGCTACACCTTC
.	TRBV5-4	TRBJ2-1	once	CASSLGGPSYNEQFF	TGTGCCAGCAGCTTGGGGGGGCCCTCCTACAATGAGCAGTTCTTC
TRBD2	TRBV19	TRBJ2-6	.	CASSILAGNSGANVLTF	TGTGCCAGTAGTATTCTAGCGGGGAACTCTGGGGCCAACGTCCTGACTTTC
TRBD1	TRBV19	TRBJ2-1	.	CASGQGDYNEQFF	TGTGCCAGCGGACAGGGGGACTACAATGAGCAGTTCTTC